This TCR beta chain stems from a study of CD8+ T cells in alopecia areata. The CDR3 totals 14 residues. After removal of 8 bases from V and 2 bases from J, the junction contained 7 bases not matched to a gene. Germline CDR1 reads SNHLY; CDR2 reads FYNNEI. Indicated treatment: oral pan-JAK inhibitor, 5-10 mg twice daily. The authors extracted RNA and reverse transcribed it into cDNA as the sequencing template. TCRdb's table, derived via immunoSEQ multiplex PCR, lists solely in-frame clones and lacks some. The table has roughly 190,000 clones, about three fifths seen once. There are a few counts of this clone.

The chain joins TRBV2 to TRBJ2-5, with 8 bases fitting TRBD1. This TCR derives from a human donor with alopecia areata. The sample was CD4+ T cells sorted from blood, taken at week 4, from a patient treated with tofacitinib. CDR3 amino acids: CASGHGQGQETQYF. The CDR3 DNA is TGTGCCAGCGGTCACGGACAGGGACAAGAGACCCAGTACTTC. The variable domain in full, with the rest retrieved from reference TRBV2 and TRBJ2-5, is EPEVTQTPSHQVTQMGQEVILRCVPISNHLYFYWYRQILGQKVEFLVSFYNNEISEKSEIFDDQFSVERPDGSNFTLKIRSTKLEDSAMYFCASGHGQGQETQYFGPGTRLLVL.